One and the same sample provided the 5 T cell receptor beta chains below, sequenced in a study of CD8 T cells in acute hepatitis C reinfection (dated by TCRdb to the early 2020s). Receptor amplification or capture employed the immunoSEQ multiplex PCR assay. Drawn from immuneACCESS, this table holds only the in-frame rearrangements with V and J called that TCRdb kept. Clones are partly lost; checked studies trace under half to an unresolved V gene and leave the rest unexplained. The sample records tens of thousands of clones, roughly 88% of which are singletons. Of the sample, roughly 11% falls within the top ten clones. The meaning of the sample's time point label: naive CD8 control sorted from an acute-time-point sample. Sequencing input: naive CD8+ T cells from PBMCs. The intended sense of this specimen's cell subset or site label: sorted total naive CD45RO-negative CD8+ T cells. These receptor sequences come from a woman between 18 and 29 years old who spontaneously cleared hepatitis C infection.

V usage is TRBV19 and J usage is TRBJ1-2, with TRBD1 matching over 9 bases. This CDR3 region has 15 residues. The V gene's germline CDR1 is LNHDA and CDR2 SQIVND (reference sequence). Unmatched junction bases numbered 11, after V lost 7 bases and J lost 5 bases. The CDR3 loop reads CASTSGTGTYYGYTF. DNA of the CDR3: TGTGCCAGTACCTCGGGGACAGGGACTTATTATGGCTACACCTTC. The full variable domain, with the rest looked up from reference TRBV19 and TRBJ1-2, is DGGITQSPKYLFRKEGQNVTLSCEQNLNHDAMYWYRQDPGQGLRLIYYSQIVNDFQKGDIAEGYSVSREKKESFPLTVTSAQKNPTAFYLCASTSGTGTYYGYTFGSGTRLTVV.

The genes are TRBV9 and TRBJ2-1, with 9 bases that match TRBD2. With V trimmed by 0 bases and J by 2 bases, 3 bases remained unmatched. The CDR3 runs 16 residues. Germline assignment: CDR1 SGDLS and CDR2 YYNGEE. The CDR3 DNA is TGTGCCAGCAGCGTAGGAGGCGGGAGGGCCTACAATGAGCAGTTCTTC. This codes for CASSVGGGRAYNEQFF.

The rearrangement uses TRBV27 and TRBJ2-1, with TRBD1 matching over 9 bases. Germline V gives CDR1 MNHEY, CDR2 SMNVEV (reference sequence). Losses at the gene ends were 3 bases for V and 7 bases for J; bases not matched to a gene: 4. The CDR3 is 14 amino acids. DNA of the CDR3: TGTGCCAGCAGTTTTTGGGGGACAGGGAATGAGCAGTTCTTC. Protein sequence: CASSFWGTGNEQFF.

This chain connects TRBV19 to TRBJ1-3, with 7 bases that match TRBD1. The CDR3 contains 14 residues. V shed 8 bases, J shed 6 bases, and the junction held 10 bases outside the gene matches. Germline loops: CDR1 LNHDA, CDR2 SQIVND (reference sequence). Here the CDR3 reads CASEDDQGENTIYF. The DNA of the CDR3 is TGTGCCAGTGAGGACGACCAGGGGGAAAACACCATATATTTT.

This clone was counted a few times. The CDR3 sequence is CASIGTEQYF. CDR3 nucleotide sequence: TGTGCCAGCATAGGCACCGAGCAGTACTTC. The gene calls are TRBV2 and TRBJ2-7; unclear D gene. CDR1 is SNHLY, CDR2 FYNNEI, per germline. The CDR3 is made up of 10 amino acids. Between the trimmed V and J ends, which lost 7 bases and 6 bases, there was a span of 7 bases. The variable domain in full, with the rest retrieved from reference TRBV2 and TRBJ2-7, is EPEVTQTPSHQVTQMGQEVILRCVPISNHLYFYWYRQILGQKVEFLVSFYNNEISEKSEIFDDQFSVERPDGSNFTLKIRSTKLEDSAMYFCASIGTEQYFGPGTRLTVT.